The clone carrying this TCR beta chain has a single count. The sample belongs to a study of OX40 agonist ivuxolimab in advanced cancers. For the study at large: Given to patients was ivuxolimab, an agonistic anti-OX40 (CD134) antibody. A male proportion of just over 80% was recorded, with mean age around 62 years and range 23 to 79. People who had prior anti-PD-1, anti-PD-L1 or anti-CTLA-4 therapy could take part, and under 50% had some.

Method: immunoSEQ multiplex PCR; TCRdb's copy keeps in-frame clones and lacks some. The sample holds roughly 42,000 clones, around 87% seen once. The trim removed 3 bases at V and 7 bases at J, leaving 7 bases unmatched. The V gene's germline CDR1 is LGHNA and CDR2 YNFKEQ. CDR3 length equals 15 residues. The source was CD4+ or CD8+ T cells sorted from blood, collected in a trial of the OX40 agonist ivuxolimab. The TCR was taken from an adult with an advanced solid tumor such as melanoma, head and neck, liver or kidney cancer. The chain uses TRBV4-2 and TRBJ2-1, with 9 positions matching TRBD2. CDR3 sequence (DNA): TGTGCCAGCAGCCATCAATCTAGCGGGGAGAATGAGCAGTTCTTC. It translates to CASSHQSSGENEQFF.